Sequencing of this TCR beta chain was carried out in a study of CD8+ T cells in alopecia areata. Findings and caveats of the study: Affected scalp, especially in alopecia totalis/universalis, had a higher clonality than normal scalp did.

On this clone: Its antigen is unidentified.

This CDR3 contains 14 residues. Germline V gene sequence: CDR1 SGDLS, CDR2 YYNGEE. Between the trimmed V and J ends, which lost 5 bases and 7 bases, there was a span of 18 bases. Extraction of RNA preceded its reverse transcription into cDNA, which served as the sequencing template. TCRdb's copy holds only in-frame clones and misses some; the assay was immunoSEQ multiplex PCR. The sample has 140,000 to 150,000 clones; approximately 87% are singletons. J is TRBJ1-2 and V is TRBV9; D ambiguous. This receptor was obtained from a human donor with alopecia areata. The source material was CD8+ T cells sorted from blood, sampled at week 0. The CDR3 region is CASRDPKVSPGYTF. Here the CDR3 DNA reads TGTGCCAGCAGGGACCCGAAAGTTAGCCCTGGCTACACCTTC.